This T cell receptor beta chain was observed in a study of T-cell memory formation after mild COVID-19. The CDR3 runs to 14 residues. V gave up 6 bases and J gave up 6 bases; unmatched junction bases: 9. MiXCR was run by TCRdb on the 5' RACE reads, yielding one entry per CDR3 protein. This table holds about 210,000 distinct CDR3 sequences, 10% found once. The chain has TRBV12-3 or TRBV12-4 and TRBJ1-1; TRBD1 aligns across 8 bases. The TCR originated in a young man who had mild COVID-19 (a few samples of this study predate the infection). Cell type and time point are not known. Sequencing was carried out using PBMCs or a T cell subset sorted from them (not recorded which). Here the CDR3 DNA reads TGTGCCAGCAGGGCAGGGGGCGTTTCGGCTGAAGCTTTCTTT. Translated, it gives CASRAGGVSAEAFF.